One sample yielded the 31 T cell receptor beta chains listed below, sequenced in a study of blood T cells in healthy people across ages. It was with a sample-barcoded 5' primer and a J-beta primer mix that a second PCR of about 6 to 11 cycles was run. MiXCR, run by TCRdb on the 5' RACE reads, gives a single entry per CDR3 protein. The data show more than 900,000 distinct CDR3 sequences, approximately 25% seen once. The same specimen was also included in a second study, on T cells of mothers and their children.

Sequencing was carried out using blood. The receptors come from a girl aged 2-10 years in good health.

In its sample, this clonotype was seen many times. J is TRBJ2-1 and V is TRBV20-1, with 8 bases lining up with TRBD2. This CDR3 contains 17 residues. The V segment lost 0 bases and the J segment 2 bases; nucleotides outside the gene matches: 9. Germline V gene sequence: CDR1 DFQATT, CDR2 SNEGSKA (reference sequence). CDR3 DNA: TGCAGTGCTAGAGATGGAGTTAGCGGGGCCGCCTACAATGAGCAGTTCTTC. This sequence encodes CSARDGVSGAAYNEQFF.

This clonotype appeared a few times. The CDR3 DNA reads as TGTGCCAGCTCCCTATCGAGCAGCGAGCAGTACTTC. Protein product: CASSLSSSEQYF. This chain connects TRBV28 to TRBJ2-7; D is undetermined. Trimming shortened V by 8 bases and J by 6 bases, and 14 bases separated the two germline ends. Germline CDR1 and CDR2: MDHEN and SYDVKM. The CDR3 is 12 amino acids. Looking up the rest from reference TRBV28 and TRBJ2-7 gives the full variable domain: DVKVTQSSRYLVKRTGEKVFLECVQDMDHENMFWYRQDPGLGLRLIYFSYDVKMKEKGDIPEGYSVSREKKERFSLILESASTNQTSMYLCASSLSSSEQYFGPGTRLTVT.

As regards this clonotype: Compared with germline, one end of the junction differs, possibly owing to a read error. V is TRBV7-7 and J is TRBJ2-1; D call uncertain. This CDR3 is 13 amino acids long. CDR1 is SSHAT and CDR2 is FNYEAQ in the germline V gene (reference sequence). The CDR3 protein is CASSLGVGDEQFF. In DNA, the CDR3 is TGTGCTAGCAGCTTAGGAGTCGGCGATGAGCAGTTCTTC.

The J gene is TRBJ2-3, the V gene TRBV29-1; D is unresolved. Germline V gene lookup returns CDR1 SQVTM and CDR2 ANQGSEA. Trimming took 7 bases from V and 2 from J, leaving 13 bases between them. This CDR3 has 13 residues. The CDR3 DNA follows: TGCAGCGGGAGAGCCCGCCTCACAGATACGCAGTATTTT. It translates to CSGRARLTDTQYF.

This sequence joins TRBV7-3 and TRBJ2-5; no reliable D call. The J call may be incorrect, as the DNA end agrees better with TRBJ2-1. CDR1 is SGHTA, CDR2 FQGTGA, per germline. CDR3 length: 13 amino acids. The CDR3 spells CASSLNPVREQFF. CDR3 in DNA: TGTGCCAGCAGCTTAAACCCGGTTAGGGAGCAGTTCTTC.

Comments on this clonotype: A read error may produce the germline difference seen at one junction end. The gene calls are TRBV20-1 and TRBJ2-1; 8 nucleotides match TRBD2. Germline V gene lookup returns CDR1 DFQATT and CDR2 SNEGSKA (reference sequence). The CDR3 contains 14 residues. CDR3 DNA sequence: TGCGGTGCTAGAGATATCCGGGGGGGCAATGAGCAGTTCTTC. It translates to CGARDIRGGNEQFF.

The chain recombines TRBV5-6 with TRBJ2-1; a weak D match, TRBD1 (5 bases). The germline CDR1 and CDR2 sequences are SGHDT and YYEEEE. V lost 2 bases to trimming and J lost 8 bases, with 11 bases between them. The length of the CDR3 is 13 residues. CDR3 amino acids: CASSFGQGDEQFF. In DNA, the CDR3 is TGTGCCAGCAGCTTTGGGCAGGGCGATGAGCAGTTCTTC. Drawing the rest from reference TRBV5-6 and TRBJ2-1, the complete variable domain is DAGVTQSPTHLIKTRGQQVTLRCSPKSGHDTVSWYQQALGQGPQFIFQYYEEEERQRGNFPDRFSGHQFPNYSSELNVNALLLGDSALYLCASSFGQGDEQFFGPGTRLTVL.

The gene calls are TRBV29-1 and TRBJ2-5; tentative D call: TRBD2 (7 bases). CDR1 and CDR2 from the germline V gene are SQVTM and ANQGSEA. There are 14 residues in the CDR3. The ends were cut back, 5 bases at V and 5 bases at J, with 18 bases in the middle. The CDR3 region is CSVTEGGVWETQYF. The CDR3 bases are TGCAGCGTTACCGAGGGGGGGGTCTGGGAGACCCAGTACTTC.

V usage is TRBV11-2 and J usage is TRBJ2-5; either TRBD1 or TRBD2 may fit D (5 bases each). Trimming shortened V by 4 bases and J by 6 bases, and 18 bases separated the two germline ends. CDR1 and CDR2 from the germline V gene are SGHAT and FQNNGV. The CDR3 runs 15 residues. The CDR3 DNA sequence: TGTGCCAGCAGCTCCCGGGACCAGCGCCGAAAGACCCAGTACTTC. It yields the protein CASSSRDQRRKTQYF.

The table lists this clonotype with a few counts. The V call is TRBV28, the J call TRBJ2-5; 7 nucleotides agree with TRBD2. The germline V gene encodes CDR1 MDHEN and CDR2 SYDVKM. This CDR3 has 16 amino acids. Losses at the gene ends were 5 bases for V and 0 bases for J; bases not matched to a gene: 9. The DNA for the CDR3 is TGTGCCAGCAGTCTCGGGGGGATAAAGTACCAAGAGACCCAGTACTTC. It is translated as CASSLGGIKYQETQYF. The whole variable domain, remainder taken from reference TRBV28 and TRBJ2-5, is DVKVTQSSRYLVKRTGEKVFLECVQDMDHENMFWYRQDPGLGLRLIYFSYDVKMKEKGDIPEGYSVSREKKERFSLILESASTNQTSMYLCASSLGGIKYQETQYFGPGTRLLVL.

The chain joins TRBV7-2 to TRBJ1-2, with a possible D match to TRBD1 (5 bases). In germline, CDR1 is SGHTA, CDR2 FQGNSA. The CDR3 runs to 13 residues. V gave up 7 bases and J gave up 4 bases, with 13 bases separating them. CDR3 sequence reads: CASTQGTGYGYTF. In DNA, the CDR3 is TGTGCCAGCACCCAGGGCACCGGCTATGGCTACACCTTC.

The chain carries TRBV7-9 and TRBJ1-2; D uncertain. Germline CDR1 is SEHNR and CDR2 is FQNEAQ (reference sequence). The CDR3 is made up of 13 amino acids. Trimming took 0 bases from V and 11 from J, leaving 13 bases between them. CDR3 in DNA: TGTGCCAGCAGCTTAGCTTGGACCTGGAGTTACACCTTC. It yields the protein CASSLAWTWSYTF.

This clonotype was picked up a small number of times. The chain joins TRBV5-8 to TRBJ2-1; maybe TRBD2 (6 bases). V dropped 2 bases and J dropped 2 bases, with 8 bases sitting between them. The germline gives CDR1 SGHTS, CDR2 YDEGEE. The CDR3 contains 14 residues. The CDR3 DNA reads as TGTGCCAGCAGCTTCCGGGAGCCCTACAATGAGCAGTTCTTC. Translated, it gives CASSFREPYNEQFF.

The chain couples TRBV4-3 to TRBJ2-1; 8 bases fit TRBD1. The CDR3 has 17 residues. The junction had 7 bases not matched to a gene; V was cut back by 0 bases and J by 3 bases. Per the germline V gene, CDR1 is LGHNA and CDR2 is YSLEER. The CDR3 reads CASSQDLDREIYNEQFF. CDR3 DNA: TGCGCCAGCAGCCAAGATTTGGACAGGGAGATCTACAATGAGCAGTTCTTC.

By share of the sample, this clonotype is medium-sized. The chain recombines TRBV4-2 with TRBJ2-7; perhaps TRBD2 as D (6 bases). This CDR3 spans 14 amino acids. The ends were cut back, 3 bases at V and 4 bases at J, with 13 bases in the middle. The germline V gene has CDR1 LGHNA and CDR2 YNFKEQ. The chain's CDR3 is CASSQNHGRYEQYF. CDR3 sequence (DNA): TGTGCCAGCAGCCAGAACCACGGGAGATACGAGCAGTACTTC.

In regard to this clonotype: This likely comes from a read error, as the CDR3 has no conserved phenylalanine or tryptophan at its end. The V and J genes are TRBV4-1 and TRBJ2-3; 11 bases are shared with TRBD2. Unmatched junction bases numbered 7, after V lost 1 base and J lost 4 bases. The CDR3 extends over 17 amino acids. CDR1 is MGHRA, CDR2 YSYEKL, per germline. The CDR3 reads CASSQVPSGRWSDTQYL. The CDR3 DNA follows: TGCGCCAGCAGCCAAGTTCCTAGCGGGAGGTGGTCAGATACGCAGTATCTT.

The chain joins TRBV29-1 to TRBJ1-2, with D unclear. CDR3 length: 11 amino acids. From germline, CDR1 is SQVTM and CDR2 ANQGSEA. Trimming shortened V by 0 bases and J by 8 bases, and 7 bases separated the two germline ends. The DNA for the CDR3 is TGCAGCGTTGAAGATCTTTGGGGCTACACCTTC. It codes for CSVEDLWGYTF.

This clonotype was counted between two and nine times. V and J are TRBV12-3 or TRBV12-4 and TRBJ1-3; no reliable D call. The ends were cut back, 8 bases at V and 2 bases at J, with 7 bases in the middle. The CDR3 totals 12 residues. CDR3 protein: CASGGTGNTIYF. The CDR3 bases are TGTGCCAGCGGCGGGACTGGAAACACCATATATTTT.

The V call is TRBV6-2 or TRBV6-3, the J call TRBJ2-7, with D perhaps matching TRBD1 (7 bases). Trimming cost V 2 bases and J 2 bases, with 13 bases left between them. CDR1 and CDR2 (germline): MNHEY, SVGEGT. This CDR3 contains 15 residues. This CDR3 is CASSYRRDRTYEQYF. The CDR3 DNA is TGTGCCAGCAGTTACCGGAGGGACAGAACCTACGAGCAGTACTTC.

J is TRBJ1-1 and V is TRBV6-4; D possibly corresponds to TRBD1 (5 bases). V was clipped by 6 bases and J by 1 base, with 9 bases between them. The CDR3 is 13 residues long. CDR1 is MRHNA and CDR2 is SNTAGT in the germline V gene. The CDR3 region has the DNA TGTGCCAGCAGATGGGGGGAGAACACTGAAGCTTTCTTT. Protein: CASRWGENTEAFF.

CDR3 region: CASKLGLQETQYF. Here the CDR3 DNA reads TGTGCCAGCAAGCTAGGGCTCCAAGAGACCCAGTACTTC. The chain uses TRBV12-3 or TRBV12-4 and TRBJ2-5; D not certain. Trimming pared 7 bases from V and 1 base from J, leaving 10 bases between. The length of the CDR3 is 13 residues.

The V call is TRBV6-6, the J call TRBJ2-3; 9 nucleotides match TRBD1. CDR3 length: 15 amino acids. Germline values: CDR1 MNHNY, CDR2 SVGAGI (reference sequence). Trimming removed 2 bases from V and 2 bases from J; junction bases left unmatched: 2. The CDR3 DNA sequence: TGTGCCAGCAGTTACGGACAGGGGAACACAGATACGCAGTATTTT. It is translated as CASSYGQGNTDTQYF.

This chain uses TRBV25-1 with TRBJ2-5, with 9 bases matching TRBD2. The length of the CDR3 is 16 residues. V lost 2 bases, J lost 5 bases, and 9 bases stayed unmatched. Germline-derived CDR1 and CDR2 are MGHDK and SYGVNS. The CDR3 loop reads CASSEDPDSGGETQYF. The CDR3 DNA is TGTGCCAGCAGTGAAGACCCAGACAGCGGGGGGGAGACCCAGTACTTC.

This clonotype has a single count. The chain carries TRBV6-2 or TRBV6-3 and TRBJ1-5, with no clear D. Germline lookup yields CDR1 MNHEY and CDR2 SVGEGT. Between the trimmed V and J ends, which lost 4 bases and 3 bases, there was a span of 4 bases. The CDR3 runs 12 residues. The CDR3 coding sequence is TGTGCCAGCAGTTGGTACAATCAGCCCCAGCATTTT. Protein: CASSWYNQPQHF.

This clonotype turned up a few times. This is likely a read error, given that the CDR3 carries no conserved phenylalanine or tryptophan at its end. This chain connects TRBV9 to TRBJ2-7, with 9 bases fitting TRBD1. CDR3 length: 15 amino acids. With 3 bases clipped from V and 5 bases from J, the junction kept 9 bases outside the gene matches. CDR1 and CDR2 from the germline V gene are SGDLS and YYNGEE. CDR3 bases: TGTGCCAGCAGCGCCTCCGGGACAGGGATAAACGAGCAGTACCTC. Translation gives CASSASGTGINEQYL.

This rearrangement joins TRBV20-1 to TRBJ2-5, with a weak D call TRBD1 (6 bases). Germline V gene lookup returns CDR1 DFQATT and CDR2 SNEGSKA (reference sequence). V was clipped by 2 bases and J by 4 bases, with 14 bases between them. This CDR3 is built from 14 residues. The DNA of the CDR3 is TGCAGTGCTAGAACTACAGGGTTAGGAGAGACCCAGTACTTC. Its translation: CSARTTGLGETQYF.

In this sample, this clonotype turned up many times. V and J are TRBV3-1 and TRBJ2-7; TRBD1 agrees at 8 bases. Germline trimming cut 0 bases from V and 1 base from J; bases unmatched to any gene: 8. Germline CDR1 and CDR2: LGHDT and YNNKEL (reference sequence). CDR3 length: 17 amino acids. The CDR3 DNA follows: TGTGCCAGCAGCCAAGAATTGACAGGGGTGTTATCCTACGAGCAGTACTTC. This translates into CASSQELTGVLSYEQYF.

This clonotype was observed a few times. The chain carries TRBV29-1 and TRBJ2-6; D is tentatively TRBD1 or TRBD2 (5 bases each). Germline V gene data show CDR1 as SQVTM and CDR2 as ANQGSEA. CDR3 length equals 16 residues. The ends were cut back, 4 bases at V and 0 bases at J, with 13 bases in the middle. The CDR3 protein is CSVVGTGSSGANVLTF. The DNA for the CDR3 is TGCAGCGTTGTTGGGACGGGCAGCTCTGGGGCCAACGTCCTGACTTTC.

This clonotype was counted at least ten times. CDR3 protein: CASRSDYEQYF. The CDR3 nucleotides are TGCGCCAGCAGATCTGACTACGAGCAGTACTTC. The gene calls are TRBV5-1 and TRBJ2-5; no reliable D call. Matching the DNA end better, TRBJ2-7 makes the J call doubtful. The CDR3 has 11 amino acids. Per germline, CDR1 SGHRS and CDR2 YFSETQ.

This clonotype was found a few times. The rearrangement joins TRBV7-2 to TRBJ2-7, with D perhaps matching TRBD2 (5 bases). The germline V gene encodes CDR1 SGHTA and CDR2 FQGNSA. The V end was cut by 2 bases, the J end by 0 bases, with 14 bases between. The length of the CDR3 is 16 residues. CDR3 protein: CASSLNGVGASYEQYF. Written as DNA, the CDR3 is TGTGCCAGCAGCTTAAACGGGGTTGGTGCCTCCTACGAGCAGTACTTC.

This clonotype was counted a few times. The rearrangement links TRBV11-2 to TRBJ2-7; D possibly corresponds to TRBD2 (6 bases). V lost 4 bases and J lost 1, with 11 bases in between. The CDR3 consists of 14 residues. Germline V CDR1 and CDR2: SGHAT, FQNNGV. The CDR3 here is CASSSDGRSYEQYF. CDR3 nucleotide sequence: TGTGCCAGCAGCTCGGACGGGAGATCCTACGAGCAGTACTTC.